One T cell receptor (beta chain) is described in this entry. The sample originates from a study of blood T cells in healthy people across ages. The sample, approximately 11 milliliters of peripheral blood, was drawn from each donor. Samples had at least 6.5 million PBMCs isolated from them. A second PCR of 7 to 11 cycles used a sample-barcoded 5' primer and a J-beta primer mix. MiXCR was run by TCRdb on the 5' RACE reads, yielding one entry per CDR3 protein. The sample carries about 800,000 distinct CDR3 sequences, 58% recorded once. The sequence was collected from a man aged 25 to 40 in good health. Sequencing was done on a sample of blood.

The CDR3 is CATSRPPGQGLETQYF. CDR3 nucleotide sequence: TGTGCCACCAGCAGACCACCGGGACAGGGGTTGGAGACCCAGTACTTC. The chain recombines TRBV15 with TRBJ2-5; 10 nucleotides line up with TRBD1. Per the germline V gene, CDR1 is LNHNV and CDR2 is YYDKDF (reference sequence). The CDR3 totals 16 residues. V was pared by 2 bases and J by 5 bases, with 8 bases of the junction left unmatched.